Listed below are T cell receptor beta chains from one sample, sequenced in a study of T-cell reconstitution after alpha-beta-depleted transplantation in children. One entry per CDR3 protein, called by TCRdb with MiXCR from the PCR reads. The table shows about 290,000 distinct CDR3 sequences, with about a tenth occurring only once. The starting material was PBMCs, obtained before TCRalphabeta/CD19-depleted stem cell transplant. All receptors derive from a boy in the first two years of life with acute myeloid leukemia, due to receive a stem cell transplant. The CDR3 runs from the conserved cysteine through the conserved F or W.

v_gene	j_gene	CDR3aa
TRBV25-1	TRBJ2-7	CASREPGQGTYEQYF
TRBV7-7	TRBJ2-5	CASSLVGGIQETQYF
TRBV12-3/TRBV12-4	TRBJ2-7	CASSNHRGRAYEQYF
TRBV28	TRBJ2-7	CASSLGKDWYEQYF
TRBV5-1	TRBJ1-1	CASSSQPGGTEAFF
TRBV5-6	TRBJ2-7	CASSLGGLGSDEQYF
TRBV6-4	TRBJ2-3	CASSDSKLAGGPCTDTQYF
TRBV7-2	TRBJ1-1	CASSLWGGRDTEAFF
TRBV6-5	TRBJ2-4	CASSYSTRGLAKNIQYF
TRBV9	TRBJ2-7	CASSVGPAGGTHEQYF
TRBV6-2/TRBV6-3	TRBJ2-7	CASSYPGTSGDYEQYF
TRBV9	TRBJ2-7	CASSVGDINYEQYF
TRBV15	TRBJ2-1	CATSRDGLAYNEQFF
TRBV11-1	TRBJ2-3	CASSRGGGGVNTQYF
TRBV5-6	TRBJ2-7	CASSLGLADYEQYF
TRBV21-1	TRBJ2-3	CASSKAPALGRETDTQYF
TRBV12-3/TRBV12-4	TRBJ1-2	CASSLRQYDGYTF
TRBV27	TRBJ2-5	CASSDRGVETQYF
TRBV13	TRBJ2-1	CASSLGRGSYNEQFF
TRBV5-1	TRBJ2-5	CASSYQTPQETQYF
TRBV28	TRBJ1-2	CASSLPDRGRRYGYTF
TRBV12-3/TRBV12-4	TRBJ2-1	CASSLLAGVAYNEQFF
TRBV12-3/TRBV12-4	TRBJ2-1	CACSSPGLAGTPSYNEQFF
TRBV4-1	TRBJ2-3	CASRDFVRTDTQYF
TRBV7-9	TRBJ1-5	CASSPNEAYQPQHF
TRBV3-1	TRBJ2-6	CASSQEGRLFSGANVLTF
TRBV3-1	TRBJ2-3	CASSPTSGERDTQYF
TRBV10-3	TRBJ2-1	CAISGTGGNEQFF
TRBV12-3/TRBV12-4	TRBJ1-6	CASSLRTGASPLHF
TRBV7-9	TRBJ2-2	CASSLYPEFLAGELFF
TRBV28	TRBJ1-4	CASHGRHFNEKLFF
TRBV12-3/TRBV12-4	TRBJ2-4	CASSHPGGGWKNIQYF
TRBV11-2	TRBJ2-3	CAGGIADTQYF
TRBV24-1	TRBJ2-3	CATSDSGKLDTQYF
TRBV11-2	TRBJ2-3	CASSLERTSGLGTDTQYF
TRBV5-1	TRBJ2-7	CASSLNRGSYEQYF
TRBV9	TRBJ2-2	CATSEGANTGELFF
TRBV5-1	TRBJ1-2	CASSLSNGGNYGYTF
TRBV15	TRBJ1-2	CATSRDRTAVGNNYGYTF
TRBV7-2	TRBJ2-2	CASSLAWLAGDTGELFF
TRBV20-1	TRBJ2-2	CSARETGTGYTGELFF
TRBV20-1	TRBJ2-3	CSAREVTSGAVDTQYF
TRBV27	TRBJ1-1	CASSDIGGNTEAFF
TRBV5-1	TRBJ1-1	CASSFGRLNTEAFF
TRBV10-2	TRBJ2-7	CASTLGTFPYEQYF
TRBV10-3	TRBJ2-7	CAISDSGQTPYEQYF
TRBV7-9	TRBJ2-7	CASSPTTGEDEQYF
TRBV19	TRBJ2-3	CASRSTSGRATDTQYF